These 6 T cell receptor beta chains share one sample of origin, sequenced in a study of technical replicates of blood from several donors. Profiling relied on immunoSEQ multiplex PCR, and the TCRdb table lists in-frame clones only, not all of them. The repertoire includes roughly 70,000 clones, roughly nine tenths of them detected once, and about 0.4% sits in the top ten. The sequencing input was T cells isolated from PBMCs. The receptors were gathered from a human donor in good health.

V and J are TRBV11-2 and TRBJ1-1, with D perhaps TRBD1 (6 bases). Germline V gene sequence: CDR1 SGHAT, CDR2 FQNNGV. The CDR3 is 15 amino acids. Trimming left V 1 base short and J 3 bases short, with 12 bases between. The CDR3 here is CASSLGTVGYTEAFF. Here the CDR3 DNA reads TGTGCCAGCAGCTTAGGGACAGTGGGATACACTGAAGCTTTCTTT.

The rearrangement links TRBV4-1 to TRBJ1-5; D remains unclear. The CDR3 contains 18 residues. V gave up 4 bases and J gave up 0 bases, with 19 bases separating them. CDR1 is MGHRA and CDR2 is YSYEKL in the germline V gene. The CDR3 is CASSPLKAGSYSNQPQHF. Here the CDR3 DNA reads TGCGCCAGCAGCCCCCTAAAGGCGGGTTCCTATAGCAATCAGCCCCAGCATTTT.

The chain is built from TRBV6-1 and TRBJ1-1; 9 bases map to TRBD1. The V and J ends lost 6 bases and 2 bases, in that order; junction bases with no gene match: 4. Germline CDR1 reads MNHNS; CDR2 reads SASEGT. This CDR3 has 14 residues. Written as DNA, the CDR3 is TGTGCCAGCAGAAAAACAGGGGGCAACACTGAAGCTTTCTTT. Its translation is CASRKTGGNTEAFF.

The chain carries TRBV7-3 and TRBJ2-3; 7 bases fit TRBD2. The ends lost 3 bases at V and 5 bases at J; junction bases unmatched: 5. Germline V gene lookup returns CDR1 SGHTA and CDR2 FQGTGA. CDR3 length: 14 amino acids. The DNA for the CDR3 is TGTGCCAGCAGCTTGGGCGGGAGAATAGATACGCAGTATTTT. This gives the protein CASSLGGRIDTQYF.

The rearrangement links TRBV28 to TRBJ1-1; D call uncertain. The CDR3 has 14 residues. Trimming cost V 5 bases and J 1 base, with 11 bases left between them. Germline loops: CDR1 MDHEN, CDR2 SYDVKM. The CDR3 DNA reads TGTGCCAGCAGTCCCCTACGGGGGAACACTGAAGCTTTCTTT. This encodes CASSPLRGNTEAFF.

V is TRBV5-1 and J is TRBJ1-1; D is perhaps TRBD1 (5 bases). The CDR3 is made up of 13 amino acids. Trimming stripped 6 bases from V and 4 bases from J, with 13 bases between. The germline V gene has CDR1 SGHRS and CDR2 YFSETQ. This chain's CDR3 is CASTPSQGTEAFF. The CDR3 DNA is TGCGCCAGCACCCCCAGCCAGGGCACTGAAGCTTTCTTT.